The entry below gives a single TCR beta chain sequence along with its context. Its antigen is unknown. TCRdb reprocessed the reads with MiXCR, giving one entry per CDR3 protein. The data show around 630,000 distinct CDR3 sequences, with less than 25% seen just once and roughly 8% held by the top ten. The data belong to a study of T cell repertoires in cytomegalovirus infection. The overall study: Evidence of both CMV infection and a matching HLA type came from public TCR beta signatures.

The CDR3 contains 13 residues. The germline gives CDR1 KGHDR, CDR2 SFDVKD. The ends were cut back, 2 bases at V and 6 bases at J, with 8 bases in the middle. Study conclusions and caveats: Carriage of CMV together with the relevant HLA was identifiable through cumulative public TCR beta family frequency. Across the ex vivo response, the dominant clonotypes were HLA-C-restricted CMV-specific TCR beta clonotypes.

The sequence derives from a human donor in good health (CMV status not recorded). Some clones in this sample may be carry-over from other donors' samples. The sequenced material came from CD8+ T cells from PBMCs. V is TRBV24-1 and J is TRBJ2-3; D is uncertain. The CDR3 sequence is CATSDSAYDTQYF. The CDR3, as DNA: TGTGCCACCAGTGATTCAGCATATGATACGCAGTATTTT.